This T cell receptor beta chain was identified during a study of cytomegalovirus exposure and HLA in healthy donors. This clone was observed a single time. What it binds is not known. It was with 60 Vbeta and 13 Jbeta primers that the PCR ran. Repertoires were generated with immunoSEQ multiplex PCR, while TCRdb's copy carries only in-frame clones and drops some. The sample lists about 140,000 clones, roughly 85% occurring once. From germline, CDR1 is SGHVS and CDR2 FQNEAQ. The V end lost 4 bases, the J end lost 3 bases, and 15 bases lay between the germline ends. This CDR3 comprises 15 residues. Donors consisted of healthy bone marrow donors. General study results and limits: Associated with HLA alleles at 0.05 false discovery rate in a later analysis were around 17,000 TCR beta sequences.

The chain has TRBV7-8 and TRBJ2-5; tentatively, D is TRBD1 (6 bases). The receptor comes from a male donor in good health and CMV-seronegative. Sequenced: PBMCs. CDR3 in amino acids: CASSSPGQKKETQYF. The CDR3 DNA is TGTGCCAGCAGCTCACCGGGACAAAAGAAAGAGACCCAGTACTTC.